This T cell receptor (beta chain) was documented in a study of blood T cells in healthy people across ages. Concerning this clonotype: This could be a read error, since a much larger clone is one nucleotide away.

V lost 1 base and J lost 3, with 17 bases in between. This CDR3 comprises 17 residues. The germline V gene encodes CDR1 KGHDR and CDR2 SFDVKD. Primed by a sample-barcoded 5' primer and a J-beta primer mix, a second PCR proceeded for roughly 6 to 12 cycles. Via MiXCR, TCRdb re-called the 5' RACE reads, giving one row per CDR3 protein. The sample holds about 1.6 million distinct CDR3 sequences, roughly a third seen once. This sequence originates from a woman in her twenties or thirties in good health. The sample consisted of blood. The genes are TRBV24-1 and TRBJ1-2; unclear D gene. CDR3 bases: TGTGCCACCAGTGATTTCGGCACACGCATGCCCTACTATGGCTACACCTTC. This codes for CATSDFGTRMPYYGYTF.